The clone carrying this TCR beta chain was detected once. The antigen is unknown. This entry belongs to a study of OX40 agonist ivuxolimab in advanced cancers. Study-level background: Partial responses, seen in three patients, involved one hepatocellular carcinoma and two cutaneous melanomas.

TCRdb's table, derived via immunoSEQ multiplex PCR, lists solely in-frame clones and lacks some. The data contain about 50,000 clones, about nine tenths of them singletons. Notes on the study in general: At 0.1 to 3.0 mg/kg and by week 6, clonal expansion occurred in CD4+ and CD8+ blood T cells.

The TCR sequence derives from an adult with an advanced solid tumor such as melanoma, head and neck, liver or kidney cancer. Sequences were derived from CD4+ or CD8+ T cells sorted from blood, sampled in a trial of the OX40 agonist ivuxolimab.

CDR3 protein: CASSFDPYEQYF. The CDR3 coding sequence is TGTGCCAGCAGCTTTGATCCCTACGAGCAGTACTTC. This chain links TRBV11-2 with TRBJ2-7, with D unclear. This CDR3 is 12 amino acids long. Germline lookup yields CDR1 SGHAT and CDR2 FQNNGV. V gave up 3 bases and J gave up 2 bases, with 5 bases separating them.